A selection of T cell receptor beta chains follows, all from one sample in a study of shared clonotypes between healthy human individuals. Sequencing was performed with immunoSEQ multiplex PCR; in TCRdb, only in-frame clones are kept and a portion is missing. The data contain over 850,000 clones, about four fifths of them singletons. Sequenced material: memory CD4+ T cells from PBMCs. These receptors were collected from a man between 18 and 29 years old in good health. Some clones in this sample may be carry-over from other donors' samples. Both conserved end residues are trimmed from each CDR3. Fields, in order: V gene, J gene, CDR3 protein.

>TRBV10-3|TRBJ2-1
AISRAGEANEQF
>TRBV7-3|TRBJ2-1
ASSLTFRGDEQF
>TRBV5-1|TRBJ1-1
ASSSTAMNTEAF
>TRBV28|TRBJ1-1
ASRIGPQNTEAF
>TRBV19|TRBJ2-7
ASEYGGSIRGEQY
>TRBV27|TRBJ2-7
ANPGGEQY
>TRBV6-5|TRBJ2-4
ASSGGLAGTNIQY
>TRBV5-4|TRBJ2-5
ASSLAVLAETQY
>TRBV6-5|TRBJ2-3
ASSPGTFTDTQY
>TRBV27|TRBJ1-5
ASSSPSGNQPQH
>TRBV28|TRBJ2-7
ASTTTGGSLYEQY
>TRBV14|TRBJ1-2
ASSQLAYGYT
>TRBV4-1|TRBJ1-2
ASSPSVDRDGYT
>TRBV10-3|TRBJ1-1
AISELGQGYGEAF
>TRBV6-1|TRBJ1-4
ASSETVLKLF
>TRBV5-8|TRBJ1-5
ASSPGTGANQPQH
>TRBV23-1|TRBJ1-1
ASSLDGVATEAF
>TRBV2|TRBJ2-5
ASSAIQGGETQY
>TRBV15|TRBJ2-1
ATRRDRYNEQF
>TRBV2|TRBJ2-1
ASSDETSGTYNEQF
>TRBV30|TRBJ2-7
AWSVLGIYEQY
>TRBV7-9|TRBJ1-1
ASSFREQNTEAF
>TRBV28|TRBJ2-1
ASSPVTPYNEQF